Reported below is one T cell receptor (beta chain). This sample was included in a study of control samples from healthy donors and cancer patients. Germline V gives CDR1 LGHDT, CDR2 YNNKEL (reference sequence). Trimming removed 2 bases from V and 5 bases from J, with 9 bases in between. CDR3 size: 13 residues. Data came from immunoSEQ multiplex PCR; TCRdb stores just in-frame clones and leaves some out. The data contain some 71,000 clones, approximately 90% of them singletons. The chain couples TRBV3-1 (or the pseudogene TRBV3-2) to TRBJ1-2; D not certain. This TCR came from a woman between 45 and 60 years old with colorectal cancer. Sequenced sample: PBMCs. CDR3 DNA sequence: TGTGCCAGCAGCCAACCGTCACAGTATGGCTACACCTTC. It specifies CASSQPSQYGYTF.